This entry lists 2 T cell receptor beta chains sequenced from one sample in a study of blood T cell repertoires in COVID-19. The table came from immunoSEQ multiplex PCR; TCRdb's copy has only in-frame clones and leaves some out. The sample consists of under 60,000 clones, less than 90% of them appearing once. Sequencing was done on a sample of peripheral blood. Receptors were obtained from a human donor in a cohort sampled during active COVID-19.

This chain connects TRBV19 to TRBJ2-7; D is undetermined. Germline V gene lookup returns CDR1 LNHDA and CDR2 SQIVND (reference sequence). The V end was cut by 7 bases, the J end by 3 bases, with 16 bases between. There are 14 residues in the CDR3. For the CDR3, the DNA is TGTGCCAGTACCCCCAGAGGTTCGGACTACGAGCAGTACTTC. Its translation is CASTPRGSDYEQYF.

J is TRBJ1-2 and V is TRBV9; D not resolved. CDR3 length: 11 amino acids. CDR1 and CDR2 from the germline V gene are SGDLS and YYNGEE. Between the trimmed V and J ends, which lost 6 bases and 3 bases, there was a span of 6 bases. Here the CDR3 reads CASTSDYGYTF. In nucleotides, the CDR3 is TGTGCCAGCACGAGCGACTATGGCTACACCTTC.